This T cell receptor beta chain is from a study of blood T cell repertoires in COVID-19 (dated by TCRdb to 2020 to 2021). As for the study more broadly: Samples covering the acute and convalescent phases of COVID-19 were provided by collaborators in the United States, Italy and Spain. The material from the prospective study consisted of cDNA or gDNA derived from T cells, B-cell-depleted T cells, or PBMCs. Subjects who had been exposed to COVID-19, were actively infected with it, or had recovered from it provided the deeply sampled blood TCRbeta repertoires that made up the dataset. The repertoires were released in a freely available public database intended as a resource for research on the immune response to SARS-CoV-2. The samples were drawn from two sources: the first 160 participants of the ongoing ImmuneRACE study, and some 1,300 subjects contributed by 6 global collaborators. Sample metadata almost always included a de-identified subject ID, COVID-19 status, age in years and sex. Where available, HLA class I and class II types were taken from metadata supplied by the sample provider and were not determined by assay-based typing. General study outcomes and caveats: How much clinical and demographic metadata was included differed by source and by participant, and the metadata was provided uncurated.

TCRbeta CDR3 regions were amplified from genomic DNA by means of the immunoSEQ Assay, a bias-controlled multiplex PCR. The published analysis was carried out like this. The number of nucleated cells in each sample was estimated from the amplification of reference gene primers within the assay. To quantify the absolute abundance of each unique TCRbeta CDR3 rearrangement, sequence reads were collapsed and filtered. Productive Simpson clonality was computed per sample as the square root of Simpson's diversity index over productive rearrangements. The table comes from immuneACCESS by way of TCRdb, which keeps in-frame sequences with V and J called. Part of the clones is missing from these tables; in studies checked, under half for an unresolved V gene and the rest for unknown reasons. V and J calls and clone size are those listed in that table; D and trimming were worked out from the DNA. The sample table shows 200,000 to 250,000 clones, and approximately 80% are seen once. The top ten clones comprise about 1.3% of the sample.

The CDR3, from cysteine to phenylalanine, totals 12 residues. Of all the DNA, just the CDR3 is kept, 36 bases in frame from base 1. Relative to germline, V is 2 bases shorter and J is 5 bases shorter, with 7 bases between their ends. CDR1 and CDR2 are read off the germline V gene (reference sequence) as LGHDT and YNNKEL. With regard to this clone: Its antigen remains unidentified. Base qualities are not recorded, but no much larger clone differs from it by a single base.

Participants in the prospective study were aged roughly 18 to 90 years, lived in some 24 United States geographic areas, and enrolled through a virtual design. In the prospective study, cohorts were assigned on the basis of participant-reported clinical history obtained from a screening survey and a study questionnaire. Each participant in the prospective study had whole blood, serum and a nasopharyngeal or oropharyngeal swab collected by mobile phlebotomists. Additional blood draws and questionnaires over a roughly two-month period could optionally be provided by prospective study participants. Prospective study blood samples were shipped either frozen or at room temperature before DNA extraction.

Sequencing was performed on PBMCs or T cells enriched from blood (not recorded which). The rearranged segments are TRBV3-1 (or the pseudogene TRBV3-2) and TRBJ2-7; the D gene identity is not certain. The clonotype comes from a woman aged 40-49 years with acute COVID-19. The CDR3 protein sequence reads: CASSQSLHEQYF. The sequence in DNA is TGTGCCAGCAGCCAATCCCTCCACGAGCAGTACTTC.